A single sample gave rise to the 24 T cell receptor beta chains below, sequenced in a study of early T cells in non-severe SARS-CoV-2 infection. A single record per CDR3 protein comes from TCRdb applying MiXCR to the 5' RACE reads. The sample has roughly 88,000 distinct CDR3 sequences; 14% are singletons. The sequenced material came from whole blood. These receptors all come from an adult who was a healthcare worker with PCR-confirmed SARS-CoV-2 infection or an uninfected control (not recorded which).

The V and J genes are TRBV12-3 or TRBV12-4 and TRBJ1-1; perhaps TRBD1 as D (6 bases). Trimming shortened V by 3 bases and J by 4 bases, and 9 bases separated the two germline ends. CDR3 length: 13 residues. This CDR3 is CASSLQGITEAFF. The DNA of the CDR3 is TGTGCCAGCAGTTTGCAGGGGATCACTGAAGCTTTCTTT.

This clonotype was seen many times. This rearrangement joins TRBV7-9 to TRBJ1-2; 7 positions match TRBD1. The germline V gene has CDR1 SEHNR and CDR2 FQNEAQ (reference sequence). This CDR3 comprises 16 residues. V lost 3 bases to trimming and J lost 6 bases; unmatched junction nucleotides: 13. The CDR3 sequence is CASSFMLTGSPNGYTF. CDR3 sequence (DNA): TGTGCCAGCAGCTTTATGCTGACAGGGTCTCCTAATGGCTACACCTTC.

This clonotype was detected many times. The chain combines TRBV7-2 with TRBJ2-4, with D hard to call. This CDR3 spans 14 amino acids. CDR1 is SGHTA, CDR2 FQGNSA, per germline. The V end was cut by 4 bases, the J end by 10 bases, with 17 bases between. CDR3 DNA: TGTGCCAGCAGCTCAAGCCCGACCGAACGAATTCAGTACTTC. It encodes CASSSSPTERIQYF.

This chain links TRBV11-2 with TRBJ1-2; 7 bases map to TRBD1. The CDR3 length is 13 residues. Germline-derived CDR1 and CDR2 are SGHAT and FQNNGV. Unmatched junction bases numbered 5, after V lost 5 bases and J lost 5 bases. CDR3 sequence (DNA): TGTGCCAGCAGCGAGGGACAGCCGTATGGCTACACCTTC. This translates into CASSEGQPYGYTF.

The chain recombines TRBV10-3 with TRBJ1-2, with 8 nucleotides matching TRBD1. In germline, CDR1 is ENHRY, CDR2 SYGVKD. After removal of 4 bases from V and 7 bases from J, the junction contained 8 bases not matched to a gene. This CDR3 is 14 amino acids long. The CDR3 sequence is CAISATGDLGGYTF. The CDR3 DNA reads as TGTGCCATCAGTGCGACAGGGGACTTGGGTGGCTACACCTTC.

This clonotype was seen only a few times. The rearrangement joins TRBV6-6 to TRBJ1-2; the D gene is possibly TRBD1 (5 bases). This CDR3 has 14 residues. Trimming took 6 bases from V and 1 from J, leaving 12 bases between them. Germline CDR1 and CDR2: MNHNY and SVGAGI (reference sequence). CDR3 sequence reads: CASRTGTDNYGYTF. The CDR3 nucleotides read TGTGCCAGCAGAACCGGGACGGATAACTATGGCTACACCTTC.

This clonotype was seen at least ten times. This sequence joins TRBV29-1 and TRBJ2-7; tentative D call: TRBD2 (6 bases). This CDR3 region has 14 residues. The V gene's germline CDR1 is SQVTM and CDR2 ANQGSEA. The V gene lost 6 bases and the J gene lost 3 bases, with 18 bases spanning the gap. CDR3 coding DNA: TGCAGCGTCTCAGGGTTTGCGGAGGGCTACGAGCAGTACTTC. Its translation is CSVSGFAEGYEQYF.

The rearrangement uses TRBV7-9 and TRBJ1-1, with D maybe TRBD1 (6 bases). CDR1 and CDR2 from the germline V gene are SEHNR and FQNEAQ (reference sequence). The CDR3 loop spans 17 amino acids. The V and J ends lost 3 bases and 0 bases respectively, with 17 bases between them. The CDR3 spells CASSFLDSPPLNTEAFF. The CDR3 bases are TGTGCCAGCAGCTTCCTGGACAGTCCCCCGTTGAACACTGAAGCTTTCTTT.

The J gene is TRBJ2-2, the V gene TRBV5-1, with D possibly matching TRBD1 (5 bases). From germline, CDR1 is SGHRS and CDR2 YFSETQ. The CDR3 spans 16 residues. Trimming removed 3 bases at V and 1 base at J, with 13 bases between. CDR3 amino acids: CASSSLWQGNTGELFF. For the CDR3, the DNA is TGCGCCAGCAGCTCCCTGTGGCAGGGGAACACCGGGGAGCTGTTTTTT.

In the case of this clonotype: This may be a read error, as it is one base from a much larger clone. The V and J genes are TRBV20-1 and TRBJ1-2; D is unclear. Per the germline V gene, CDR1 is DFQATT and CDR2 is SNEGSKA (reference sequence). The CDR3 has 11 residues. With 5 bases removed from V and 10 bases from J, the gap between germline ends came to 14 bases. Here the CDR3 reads CSARGTCLYTF. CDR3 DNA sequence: TGCAGTGCTCGAGGAACATGCCTCTACACCTTC.

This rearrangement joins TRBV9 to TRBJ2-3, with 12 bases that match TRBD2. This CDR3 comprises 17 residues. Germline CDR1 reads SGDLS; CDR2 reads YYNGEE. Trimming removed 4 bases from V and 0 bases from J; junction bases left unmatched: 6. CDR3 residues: CASSSRLAGASTDTQYF. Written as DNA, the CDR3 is TGTGCCAGCAGCTCCCGACTAGCGGGGGCTAGCACAGATACGCAGTATTTT.

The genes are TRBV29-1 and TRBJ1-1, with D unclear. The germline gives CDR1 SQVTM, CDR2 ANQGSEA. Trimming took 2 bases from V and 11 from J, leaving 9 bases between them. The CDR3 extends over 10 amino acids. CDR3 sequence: CSVELLRAFF. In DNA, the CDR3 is TGCAGCGTTGAACTGCTTCGGGCTTTCTTT.

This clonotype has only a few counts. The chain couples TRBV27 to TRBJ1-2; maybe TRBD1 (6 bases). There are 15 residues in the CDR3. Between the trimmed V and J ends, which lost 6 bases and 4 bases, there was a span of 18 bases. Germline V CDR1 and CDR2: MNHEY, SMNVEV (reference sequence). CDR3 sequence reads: CASRQGTGQGYGYTF. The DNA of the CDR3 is TGTGCCAGCAGGCAAGGAACAGGGCAGGGCTATGGCTACACCTTC.

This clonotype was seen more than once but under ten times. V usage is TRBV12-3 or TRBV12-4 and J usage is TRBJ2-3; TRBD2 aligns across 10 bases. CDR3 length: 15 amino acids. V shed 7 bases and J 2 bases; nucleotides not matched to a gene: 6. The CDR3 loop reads CASTKAGGPTDTQYF. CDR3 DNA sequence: TGTGCCAGCACCAAAGCGGGGGGGCCCACAGATACGCAGTATTTT.

CDR3 sequence (DNA): TGTGCCAGCTGGCCGTTCAGGGGATCTGGGGCCAACGTCCTGACTTTC. Its protein product is CASWPFRGSGANVLTF. The rearrangement uses TRBV11-2 and TRBJ2-6, with D maybe TRBD1 (6 bases). With 8 bases removed from V and 1 base from J, the gap between germline ends came to 15 bases. CDR1 is SGHAT, CDR2 FQNNGV, per germline. CDR3 size: 16 residues.

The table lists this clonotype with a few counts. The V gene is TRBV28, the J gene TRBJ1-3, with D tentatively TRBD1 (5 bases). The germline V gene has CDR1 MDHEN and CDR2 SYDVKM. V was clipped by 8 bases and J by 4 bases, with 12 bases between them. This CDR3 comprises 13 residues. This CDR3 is CASPSRGGNTIYF. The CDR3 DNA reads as TGTGCCAGCCCCAGCCGGGGCGGAAACACCATATATTTT.

Here the CDR3 reads CASSLWTGHLYGYTF. The DNA of the CDR3 is TGTGCCAGCAGTTTATGGACAGGCCACTTATATGGCTACACCTTC. The chain is built from TRBV28 and TRBJ1-2; tentative D call: TRBD1 (6 bases). Trimming took off 0 bases at V and 5 bases at J, with 13 bases between the two ends. The CDR3 sequence is 15 residues long. Germline V gene data show CDR1 as MDHEN and CDR2 as SYDVKM.

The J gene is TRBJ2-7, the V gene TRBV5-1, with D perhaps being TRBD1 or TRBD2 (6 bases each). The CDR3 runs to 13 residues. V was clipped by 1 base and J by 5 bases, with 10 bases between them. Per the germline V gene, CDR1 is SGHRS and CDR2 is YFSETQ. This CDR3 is CASSLMGGDEQYF. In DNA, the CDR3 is TGCGCCAGCAGCTTGATGGGGGGCGACGAGCAGTACTTC.

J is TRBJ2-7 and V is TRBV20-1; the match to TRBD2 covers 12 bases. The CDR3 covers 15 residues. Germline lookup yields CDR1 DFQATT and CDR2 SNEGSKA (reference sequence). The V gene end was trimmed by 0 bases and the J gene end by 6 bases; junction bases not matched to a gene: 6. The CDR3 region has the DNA TGCAGTGCTAGAGATTCGGCTAGCGGGGGGGCCGAGCAGTACTTC. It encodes CSARDSASGGAEQYF.

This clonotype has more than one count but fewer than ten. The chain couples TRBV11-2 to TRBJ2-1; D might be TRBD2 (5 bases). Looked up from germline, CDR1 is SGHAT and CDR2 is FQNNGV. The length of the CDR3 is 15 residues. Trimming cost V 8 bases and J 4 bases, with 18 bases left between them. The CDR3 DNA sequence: TGTGCCAGCGGGGAGAGGGTAGACGGTTACAATGAGCAGTTCTTC. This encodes CASGERVDGYNEQFF.

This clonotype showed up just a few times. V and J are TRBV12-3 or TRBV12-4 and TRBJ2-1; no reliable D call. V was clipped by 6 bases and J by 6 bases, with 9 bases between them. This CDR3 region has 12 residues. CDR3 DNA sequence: TGTGCCAGCAGCTGGAGTTCCAATGAGCAGTTCTTC. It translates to CASSWSSNEQFF.

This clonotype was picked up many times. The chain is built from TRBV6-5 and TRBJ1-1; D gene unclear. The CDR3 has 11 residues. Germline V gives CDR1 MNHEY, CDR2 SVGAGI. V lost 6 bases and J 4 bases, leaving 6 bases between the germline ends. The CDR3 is CASSWGTEAFF. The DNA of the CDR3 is TGTGCCAGCAGCTGGGGCACTGAAGCTTTCTTT.

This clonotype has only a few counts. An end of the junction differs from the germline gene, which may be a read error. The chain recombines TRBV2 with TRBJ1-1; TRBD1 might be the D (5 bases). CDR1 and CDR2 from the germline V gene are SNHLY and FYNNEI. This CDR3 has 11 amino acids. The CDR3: CASSEAFGAIF. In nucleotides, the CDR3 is TGTGCCAGCAGTGAAGCGTTTGGGGCCATCTTT. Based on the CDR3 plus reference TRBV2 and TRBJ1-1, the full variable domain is EPEVTQTPSHQVTQMGQEVILRCVPISNHLYFYWYRQILGQKVEFLVSFYNNEISEKSEIFDDQFSVERPDGSNFTLKIRSTKLEDSAMYFCASSEAFGAIFGQGTRLTVV.

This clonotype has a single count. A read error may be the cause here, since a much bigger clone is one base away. This chain's CDR3 is CSVEDRANSPLHF. DNA of the CDR3: TGCAGCGTTGAAGATAGGGCAAATTCACCCCTCCACTTT. V usage is TRBV29-1 and J usage is TRBJ1-6, with no clear D. V dropped 0 bases and J dropped 7 bases, with 7 bases sitting between them. CDR1 is SQVTM and CDR2 is ANQGSEA in the germline V gene. This CDR3 region has 13 residues.